This TCR beta chain was sequenced for a study of OX40 agonist ivuxolimab in advanced cancers. Turning to the study itself: Cancers in dose escalation were hepatocellular, melanoma, renal cell and head and neck.

Libraries were prepared by immunoSEQ multiplex PCR; TCRdb keeps only in-frame clonotypes and omits some of them. In the table there are some 98,000 clones, roughly 87% of which are singletons. Findings of the study overall: The 0.1-3.0 mg/kg partial responders had among the lowest clonal expansion. Circulating CD4+ and CD8+ T cells showed clonal expansion by week 6 at 0.1 to 3.0 mg/kg. Antigens targeted by the expanded peripheral T cells were not determined.

In regard to this clone: Its antigen is currently unknown.

V was cut by 2 bases and J by 4 bases, with 12 bases left in between. This CDR3 has 14 residues. Germline V gene sequence: CDR1 SGHNT, CDR2 YYREEE (reference sequence). The sequencing here drew on CD4+ or CD8+ T cells sorted from blood, taken in a trial of the OX40 agonist ivuxolimab. The TCR comes from an adult with an advanced solid tumor such as melanoma, head and neck, liver or kidney cancer. The rearrangement links TRBV5-4 to TRBJ1-2; D gene ambiguous. The CDR3 DNA reads as TGTGCCAGCAGCTTTGGGCCGGCAGTCTATGGCTACACCTTC. This codes for CASSFGPAVYGYTF.